The TCR beta chain under discussion was sequenced for a study of cytomegalovirus exposure and HLA in healthy donors. Findings and limits, study-wide: Cytomegalovirus status was reportedly diagnosed by the classifier with high sensitivity and specificity. In a later analysis, specific HLA alleles were associated with 15,000 to 20,000 TCR beta sequences at a 0.05 false discovery rate.

Of note for this clone: Its antigen is unknown.

V dropped 1 base and J dropped 1; count of bases not matched to a gene: 7. Germline V gene data show CDR1 as MDHEN and CDR2 as SYDVKM. CDR3 size: 17 residues. The primer mix had 60 Vbeta and 13 Jbeta primers. TCRdb keeps only in-frame clones here, not all; method: immunoSEQ multiplex PCR. The sample holds 150,000 to 200,000 clones, roughly 65% seen once. The sample was PBMCs. This receptor was obtained from a woman under 30 in good health and CMV-seropositive. V usage is TRBV28 and J usage is TRBJ2-7; TRBD2 matches 10 bases. This chain's CDR3 is CASSLSSGRALSYEQYF. CDR3 sequence (DNA): TGTGCCAGCAGTTTATCCAGCGGGAGGGCCTTGTCCTACGAGCAGTACTTC.